This T cell receptor beta chain was profiled in a study of blood T cell repertoires in COVID-19. V gave up 3 bases and J gave up 4 bases; unmatched junction bases: 8. CDR1 is SGDLS, CDR2 YYNGEE, per germline. This CDR3 contains 15 residues. Original processing methods: Estimates of nucleated cell counts were drawn from the amplification of reference gene primers. Measured with immunoSEQ multiplex PCR; TCRdb has only the in-frame clones, and not every one. V, J and clone size reflect that table, while D and trimming were determined from the DNA. Seen here are 55,000 to 80,000 clones, over 75% observed once, and the top ten hold around 1.2%.

The sequence was collected from a woman in her fifties or sixties with acute or convalescent COVID-19. The sequenced sample consisted of peripheral blood. V and J are TRBV9 and TRBJ2-3, with TRBD2 identical over 7 bases. CDR3 loop: CASSAFWGGADTQYF. The CDR3 bases are TGTGCCAGCAGCGCATTCTGGGGGGGTGCAGATACGCAGTATTTT.